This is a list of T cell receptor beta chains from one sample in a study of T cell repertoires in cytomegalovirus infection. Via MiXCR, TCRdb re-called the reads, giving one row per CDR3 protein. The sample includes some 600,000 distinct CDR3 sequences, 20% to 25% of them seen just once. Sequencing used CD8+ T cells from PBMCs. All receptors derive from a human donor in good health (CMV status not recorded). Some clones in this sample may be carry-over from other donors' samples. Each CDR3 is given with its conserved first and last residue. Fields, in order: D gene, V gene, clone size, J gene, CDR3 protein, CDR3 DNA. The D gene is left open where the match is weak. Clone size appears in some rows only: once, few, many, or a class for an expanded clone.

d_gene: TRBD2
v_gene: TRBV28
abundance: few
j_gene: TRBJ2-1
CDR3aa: CASSFPSGGESYNEQFF
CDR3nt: TGTGCCAGCAGTTTCCCTAGCGGGGGGGAGTCCTACAATGAGCAGTTCTTC

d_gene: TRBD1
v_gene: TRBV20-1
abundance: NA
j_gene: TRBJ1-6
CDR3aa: CSAPGLPSGGQDNSPLHF
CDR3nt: TGCAGTGCCCCAGGCCTCCCCTCAGGGGGCCAAGATAATTCACCCCTCCACTTT

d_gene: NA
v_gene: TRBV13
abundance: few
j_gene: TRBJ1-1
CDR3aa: CASSLSQSMNTEAFF
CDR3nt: TGTGCCAGCAGCTTATCCCAATCCATGAACACTGAAGCTTTCTTT

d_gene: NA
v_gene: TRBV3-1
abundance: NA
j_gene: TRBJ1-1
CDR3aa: CANSQVGSGTEAFF
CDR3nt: TGTGCCAACAGCCAAGTGGGGTCCGGCACTGAAGCTTTCTTT

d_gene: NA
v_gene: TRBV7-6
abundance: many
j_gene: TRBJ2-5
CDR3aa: CASSYVTEAQETQYF
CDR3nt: TGTGCCAGCAGCTATGTGACAGAAGCCCAAGAGACCCAGTACTTC

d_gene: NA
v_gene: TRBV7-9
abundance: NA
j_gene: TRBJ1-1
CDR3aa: CASSLPGGLKMNTEAFF
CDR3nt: TGTGCCAGCAGCTTACCGGGGGGACTAAAAATGAACACTGAAGCTTTCTTT

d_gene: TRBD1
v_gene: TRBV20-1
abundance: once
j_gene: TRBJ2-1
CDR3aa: CSASDRANEQFF
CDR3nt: TGCAGTGCTTCAGACAGGGCCAATGAGCAGTTCTTC

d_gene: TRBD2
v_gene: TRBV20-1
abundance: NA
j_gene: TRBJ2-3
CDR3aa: CSASLKRGTDTQYF
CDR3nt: TGCAGTGCTAGCCTTAAGCGGGGGACAGATACGCAGTATTTT

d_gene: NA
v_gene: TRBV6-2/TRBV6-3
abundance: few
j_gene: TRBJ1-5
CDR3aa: CASSFTGSNQPQHF
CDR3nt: TGTGCCAGCAGCTTCACAGGGAGCAATCAGCCCCAGCATTTT

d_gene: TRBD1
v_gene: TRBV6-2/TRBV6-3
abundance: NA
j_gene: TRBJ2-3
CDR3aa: CASSYSRRDSFTDTQYF
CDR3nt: TGTGCCAGCAGTTACTCGAGAAGGGACAGTTTCACAGATACGCAGTATTTT

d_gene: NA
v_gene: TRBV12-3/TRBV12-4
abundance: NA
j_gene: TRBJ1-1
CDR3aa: CASIPFVRENPTEAFF
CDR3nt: TGTGCCAGCATCCCTTTTGTGAGGGAAAACCCCACTGAAGCTTTCTTT

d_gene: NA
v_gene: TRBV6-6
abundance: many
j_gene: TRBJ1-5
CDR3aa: CASSLRDFNQPQHF
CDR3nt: TGTGCCAGCAGTTTACGGGACTTCAATCAGCCCCAGCATTTT

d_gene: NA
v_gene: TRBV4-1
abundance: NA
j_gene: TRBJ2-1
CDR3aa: CASSHEGRYNEQFF
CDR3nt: TGCGCCAGCAGCCACGAGGGCAGGTACAATGAGCAGTTCTTC

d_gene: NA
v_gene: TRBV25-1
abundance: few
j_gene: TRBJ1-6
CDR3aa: CASIREIWTSSYNSPLHF
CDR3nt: TGTGCCAGCATTCGAGAGATATGGACCAGCTCATATAATTCACCCCTCCACTTT

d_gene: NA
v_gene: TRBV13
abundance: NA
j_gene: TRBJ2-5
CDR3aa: CASSLERRGLQETQYF
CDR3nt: TGTGCCAGCAGCTTAGAGAGGAGGGGACTTCAAGAGACCCAGTACTTC

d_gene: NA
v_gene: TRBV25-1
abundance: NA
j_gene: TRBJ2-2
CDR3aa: CASSETRGELFF
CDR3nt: TGTGCCAGCAGTGAGACCCGTGGGGAGCTGTTTTTT

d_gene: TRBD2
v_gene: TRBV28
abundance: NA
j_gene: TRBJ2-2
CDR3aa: CASSTLAGGGGELFF
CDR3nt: TGTGCCAGCAGTACTTTAGCGGGGGGCGGCGGGGAGCTGTTTTTT

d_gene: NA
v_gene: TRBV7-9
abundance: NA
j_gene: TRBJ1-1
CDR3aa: CASTPLSTGETEAFF
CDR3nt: TGTGCCAGCACCCCACTTAGTACTGGGGAGACTGAAGCTTTCTTT

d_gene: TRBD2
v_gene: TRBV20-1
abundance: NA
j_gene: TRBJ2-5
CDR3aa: CSARDLAGAIPRETQYF
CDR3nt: TGCAGTGCTAGAGATCTAGCGGGGGCCATCCCCAGGGAGACCCAGTACTTC

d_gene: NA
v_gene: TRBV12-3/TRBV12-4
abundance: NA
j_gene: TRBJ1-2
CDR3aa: CASRLKINYGYTF
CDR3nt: TGTGCCAGCAGATTAAAGATCAACTATGGCTACACCTTC

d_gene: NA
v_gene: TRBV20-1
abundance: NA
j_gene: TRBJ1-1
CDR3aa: CSARASYRANTEAFF
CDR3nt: TGCAGTGCTAGAGCCTCCTACAGGGCGAACACTGAAGCTTTCTTT

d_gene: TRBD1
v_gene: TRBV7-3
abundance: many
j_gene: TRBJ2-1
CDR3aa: CASSNPDRVNEQFF
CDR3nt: TGTGCCAGCAGCAACCCGGACAGGGTCAATGAGCAGTTCTTC

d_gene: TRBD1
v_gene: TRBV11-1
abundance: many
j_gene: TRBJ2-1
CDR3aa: CASSRTGGSYNEQFF
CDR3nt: TGTGCCAGCAGCCGGACAGGGGGCTCCTACAATGAGCAGTTCTTC

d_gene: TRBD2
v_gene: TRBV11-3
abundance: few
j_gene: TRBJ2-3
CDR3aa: CASSLNGGITDTQYF
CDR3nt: TGTGCCAGCAGCTTGAACGGGGGGATCACAGATACGCAGTATTTT

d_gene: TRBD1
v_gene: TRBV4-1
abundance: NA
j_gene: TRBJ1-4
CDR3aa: CASSPTRGQIEKLFF
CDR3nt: TGCGCCAGCAGCCCTACCCGGGGACAGATTGAAAAACTGTTTTTT

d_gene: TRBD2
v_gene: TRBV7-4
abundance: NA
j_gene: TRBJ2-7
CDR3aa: CASSLAVGAGGRSSYNEQYF
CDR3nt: TGTGCCAGCAGCTTAGCGGTAGGAGCGGGGGGCCGGAGCTCCTACAATGAGCAGTACTTC

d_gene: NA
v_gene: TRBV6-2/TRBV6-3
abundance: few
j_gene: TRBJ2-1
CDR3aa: CASSTNLVEQFF
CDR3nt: TGTGCCAGCAGTACGAACCTGGTTGAGCAGTTCTTC

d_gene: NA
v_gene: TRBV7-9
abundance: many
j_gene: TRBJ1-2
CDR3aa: CAVPGTHGYTF
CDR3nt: TGTGCCGTGCCGGGAACGCATGGCTACACCTTC